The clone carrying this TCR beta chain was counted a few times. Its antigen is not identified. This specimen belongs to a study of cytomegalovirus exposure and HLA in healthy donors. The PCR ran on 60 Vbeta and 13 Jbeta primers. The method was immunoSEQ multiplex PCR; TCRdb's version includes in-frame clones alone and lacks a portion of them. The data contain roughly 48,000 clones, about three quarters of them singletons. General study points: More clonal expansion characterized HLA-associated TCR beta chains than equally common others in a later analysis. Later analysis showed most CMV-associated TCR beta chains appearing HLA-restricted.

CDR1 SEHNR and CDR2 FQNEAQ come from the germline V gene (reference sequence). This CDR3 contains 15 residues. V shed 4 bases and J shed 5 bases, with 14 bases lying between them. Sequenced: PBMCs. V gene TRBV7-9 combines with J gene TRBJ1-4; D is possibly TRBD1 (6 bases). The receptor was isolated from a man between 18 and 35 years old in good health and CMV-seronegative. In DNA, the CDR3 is TGTGCCAGCAGCTCCTGGACAGAAGGGAATGAAAAACTGTTTTTT. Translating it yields CASSSWTEGNEKLFF.